Included here is one T cell receptor beta chain sequence, with context. Authors' methods: Quantification of nucleated cells was approximated via reference gene primer amplification. The data were produced by immunoSEQ multiplex PCR, yet TCRdb's version contains in-frame clones alone and is incomplete. The DNA was the basis for D and trimming; V, J and clone size are from that table. The data hold 80,000 or so clones, with 80% observed a single time. This entry belongs to a study of blood T cell repertoires in COVID-19. Study-wide background: The United States, Italy and Spain supplied acute and convalescent COVID-19 samples. PBMCs, B-cell-depleted T cells, or T cells were the source of the cDNA or gDNA that made up the material.

The germline gives CDR1 SGHVS, CDR2 FNYEAQ. CDR3 length: 14 residues. After removal of 4 bases from V and 4 bases from J, the junction contained 6 bases not matched to a gene. The rearrangement joins TRBV7-6 to TRBJ1-2; TRBD1 matches at 7 bases. The sample taken for sequencing was peripheral blood. The TCR sequence derives from a woman in her seventies with acute or convalescent COVID-19. The CDR3 bases are TGTGCCAGCAGCTACCGACAGGGCCCCTATGGCTACACCTTC. Its protein is CASSYRQGPYGYTF.